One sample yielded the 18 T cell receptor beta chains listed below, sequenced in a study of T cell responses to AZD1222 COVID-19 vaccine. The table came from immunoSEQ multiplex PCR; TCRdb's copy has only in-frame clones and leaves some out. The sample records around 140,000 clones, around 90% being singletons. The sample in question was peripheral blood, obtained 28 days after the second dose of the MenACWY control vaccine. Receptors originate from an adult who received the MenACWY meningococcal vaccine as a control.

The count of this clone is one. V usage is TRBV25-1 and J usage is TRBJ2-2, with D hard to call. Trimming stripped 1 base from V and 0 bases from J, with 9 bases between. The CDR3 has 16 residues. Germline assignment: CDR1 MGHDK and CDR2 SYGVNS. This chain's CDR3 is CASSESFGSNTGELFF. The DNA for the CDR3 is TGTGCCAGCAGTGAATCCTTCGGCTCGAACACCGGGGAGCTGTTTTTT. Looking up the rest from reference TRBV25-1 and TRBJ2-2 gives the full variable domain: EADIYQTPRYLVIGTGKKITLECSQTMGHDKMYWYQQDPGMELHLIHYSYGVNSTEKGDLSSESTVSRIRTEHFPLTLESARPSHTSQYLCASSESFGSNTGELFFGEGSRLTVL.

CDR3 sequence reads: CASSEHVAGFNEQFF. The CDR3 DNA reads as TGTGCCAGCAGTGAACACGTAGCGGGATTCAATGAGCAGTTCTTC. The chain recombines TRBV2 with TRBJ2-1; TRBD2 aligns across 8 bases. The CDR3 runs 15 residues. Germline assignment: CDR1 SNHLY and CDR2 FYNNEI. With 2 bases clipped from V and 6 bases from J, the junction kept 6 bases outside the gene matches. Full variable domain (rest looked up from reference TRBV2 and TRBJ2-1): EPEVTQTPSHQVTQMGQEVILRCVPISNHLYFYWYRQILGQKVEFLVSFYNNEISEKSEIFDDQFSVERPDGSNFTLKIRSTKLEDSAMYFCASSEHVAGFNEQFFGPGTRLTVL.

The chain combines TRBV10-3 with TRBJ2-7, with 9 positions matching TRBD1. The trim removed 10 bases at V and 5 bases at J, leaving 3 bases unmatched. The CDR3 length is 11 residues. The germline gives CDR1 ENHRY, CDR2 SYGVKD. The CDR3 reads CATGTGNEQYF. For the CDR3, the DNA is TGTGCCACCGGGACAGGGAACGAGCAGTACTTC.

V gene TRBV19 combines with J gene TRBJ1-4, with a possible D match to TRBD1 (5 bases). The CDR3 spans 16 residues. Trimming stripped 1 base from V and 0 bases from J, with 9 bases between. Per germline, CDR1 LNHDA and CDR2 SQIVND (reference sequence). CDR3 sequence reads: CASSIGGTATNEKLFF. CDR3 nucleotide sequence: TGTGCCAGTAGTATAGGTGGGACCGCAACTAATGAAAAACTGTTTTTT.

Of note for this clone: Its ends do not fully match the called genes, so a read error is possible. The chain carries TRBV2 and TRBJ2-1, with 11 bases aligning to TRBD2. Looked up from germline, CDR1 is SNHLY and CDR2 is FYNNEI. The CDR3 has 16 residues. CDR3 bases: TGTGCCAGCAGGGAAGATCAACTAGCGGGAGTTAATGAGCAGTTCTTC. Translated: CASREDQLAGVNEQFF.

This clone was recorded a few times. In DNA, the CDR3 is TGTGCCAGCAGCCAAGATTCCGGGCACCCTCTCACCTTC. Translation gives CASSQDSGHPLTF. This rearrangement joins TRBV3-1 (or the pseudogene TRBV3-2) to TRBJ1-2; D not certain. The germline V gene has CDR1 LGHDT and CDR2 YNNKEL (reference sequence). The CDR3 is made up of 13 amino acids. V was cut by 0 bases and J by 13 bases, with 15 bases left in between.

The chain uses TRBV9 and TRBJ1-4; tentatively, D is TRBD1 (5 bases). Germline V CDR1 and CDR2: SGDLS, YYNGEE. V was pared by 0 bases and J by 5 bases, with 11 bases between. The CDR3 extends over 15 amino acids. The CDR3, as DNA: TGTGCCAGCAGCGTAGTGGGGGAGCCGAATGAAAAACTGTTTTTT. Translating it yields CASSVVGEPNEKLFF.

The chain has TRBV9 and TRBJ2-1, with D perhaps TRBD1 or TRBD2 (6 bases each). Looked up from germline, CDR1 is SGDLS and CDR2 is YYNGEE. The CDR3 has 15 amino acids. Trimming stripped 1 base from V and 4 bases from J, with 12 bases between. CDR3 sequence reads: CASSVRGDPYNEQFF. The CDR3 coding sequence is TGTGCCAGCAGCGTAAGGGGGGACCCTTACAATGAGCAGTTCTTC.

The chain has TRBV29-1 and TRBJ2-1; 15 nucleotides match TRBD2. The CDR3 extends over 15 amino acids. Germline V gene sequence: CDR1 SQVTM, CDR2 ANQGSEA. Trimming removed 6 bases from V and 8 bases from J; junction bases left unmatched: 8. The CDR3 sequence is CSVEWTSGGADEQFF. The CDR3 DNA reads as TGCAGCGTGGAATGGACTAGCGGGGGGGCGGATGAGCAGTTCTTC.

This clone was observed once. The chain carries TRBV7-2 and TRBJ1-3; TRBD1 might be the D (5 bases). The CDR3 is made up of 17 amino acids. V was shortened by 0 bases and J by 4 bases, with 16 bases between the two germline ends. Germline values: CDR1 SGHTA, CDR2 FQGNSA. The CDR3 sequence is CASSLAQQASEGNTIYF. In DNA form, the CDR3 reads TGTGCCAGCAGCTTAGCCCAACAGGCCTCGGAGGGAAACACCATATATTTT.

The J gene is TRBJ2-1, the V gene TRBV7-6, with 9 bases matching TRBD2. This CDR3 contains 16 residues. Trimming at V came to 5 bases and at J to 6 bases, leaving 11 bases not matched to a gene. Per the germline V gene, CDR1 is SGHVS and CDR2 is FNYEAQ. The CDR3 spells CASSITGTSLFNEQFF. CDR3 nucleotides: TGTGCCAGCAGCATCACCGGGACTAGCCTGTTCAATGAGCAGTTCTTC.

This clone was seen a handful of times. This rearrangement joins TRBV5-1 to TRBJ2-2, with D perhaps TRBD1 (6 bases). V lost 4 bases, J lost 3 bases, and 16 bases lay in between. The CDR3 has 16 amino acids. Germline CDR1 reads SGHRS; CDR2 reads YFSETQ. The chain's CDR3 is CASSAARGVDTGELFF. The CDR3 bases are TGCGCCAGCAGCGCGGCCAGGGGAGTCGACACCGGGGAGCTGTTTTTT.

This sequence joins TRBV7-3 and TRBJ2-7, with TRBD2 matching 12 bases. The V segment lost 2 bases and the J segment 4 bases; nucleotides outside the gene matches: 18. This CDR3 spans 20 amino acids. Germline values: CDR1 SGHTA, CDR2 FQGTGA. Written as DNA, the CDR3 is TGTGCCAGCAGCTTAGCGAGCGGCAGAGCGGAAGGGACTAGCGGGTACGAGCAGTACTTC. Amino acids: CASSLASGRAEGTSGYEQYF.

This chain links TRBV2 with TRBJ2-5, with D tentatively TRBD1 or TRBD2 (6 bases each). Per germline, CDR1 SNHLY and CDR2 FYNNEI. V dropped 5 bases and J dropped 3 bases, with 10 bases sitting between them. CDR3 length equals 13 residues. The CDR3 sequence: CASSLGGKETQYF. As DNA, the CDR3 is TGTGCCAGCAGTCTCGGGGGCAAAGAGACCCAGTACTTC. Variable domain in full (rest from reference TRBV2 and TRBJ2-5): EPEVTQTPSHQVTQMGQEVILRCVPISNHLYFYWYRQILGQKVEFLVSFYNNEISEKSEIFDDQFSVERPDGSNFTLKIRSTKLEDSAMYFCASSLGGKETQYFGPGTRLLVL.

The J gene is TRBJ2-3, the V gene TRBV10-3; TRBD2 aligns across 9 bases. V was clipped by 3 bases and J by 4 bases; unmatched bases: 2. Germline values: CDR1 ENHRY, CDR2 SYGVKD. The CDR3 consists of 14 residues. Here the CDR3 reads CAISELAGADTQYF. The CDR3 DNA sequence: TGTGCCATCAGTGAACTAGCGGGTGCAGATACGCAGTATTTT.

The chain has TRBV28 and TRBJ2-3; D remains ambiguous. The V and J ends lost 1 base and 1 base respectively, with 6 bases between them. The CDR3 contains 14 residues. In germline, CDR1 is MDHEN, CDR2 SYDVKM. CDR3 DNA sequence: TGTGCCAGCAGTTTATATCGGGGCACAGATACGCAGTATTTT. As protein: CASSLYRGTDTQYF. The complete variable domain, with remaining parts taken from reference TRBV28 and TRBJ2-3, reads DVKVTQSSRYLVKRTGEKVFLECVQDMDHENMFWYRQDPGLGLRLIYFSYDVKMKEKGDIPEGYSVSREKKERFSLILESASTNQTSMYLCASSLYRGTDTQYFGPGTRLTVL.

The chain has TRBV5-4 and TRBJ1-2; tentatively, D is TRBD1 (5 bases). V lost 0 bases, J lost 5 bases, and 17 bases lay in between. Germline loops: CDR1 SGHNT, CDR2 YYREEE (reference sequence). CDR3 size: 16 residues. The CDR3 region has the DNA TGTGCCAGCAGCTTGGCGGGGGACGTAGGGTATTATGGCTACACCTTC. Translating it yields CASSLAGDVGYYGYTF.

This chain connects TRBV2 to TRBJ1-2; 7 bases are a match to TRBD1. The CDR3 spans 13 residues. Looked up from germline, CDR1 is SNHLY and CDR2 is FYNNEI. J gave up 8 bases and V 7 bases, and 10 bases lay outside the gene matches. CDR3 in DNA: TGTGCCAGCACTGACAGGGTCCCCGGGGGCTACACCTTC. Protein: CASTDRVPGGYTF.